These T cell receptor beta chains were read from a single sample in a study of blood T cell repertoires in COVID-19. The method was immunoSEQ multiplex PCR; TCRdb's version includes in-frame clones alone and lacks a portion of them. This table holds around 190,000 clones, about four fifths found once. Sequencing was carried out using peripheral blood. All receptors derive from a man aged 65-85 years with active or convalescent COVID-19. Each CDR3 is given with its conserved first and last residue. The D gene is left open where the match is weak. The size of a clone is reported for some rows only, either as once, few or many, or as a class for expanded clones.

clone_size,v_call,j_call,d_call,cdr3_aa,cdr3_nt
NA,TRBV6-5,TRBJ1-1,NA,CASSYGGATATEAFF,TGTGCCAGCAGTTACGGAGGGGCCACCGCCACTGAAGCTTTCTTT
NA,TRBV6-1,TRBJ2-3,NA,CASSEWPHRGDMVDTQYF,TGTGCCAGCAGTGAATGGCCTCACCGGGGGGACATGGTAGATACGCAGTATTTT
NA,TRBV7-9,TRBJ1-1,TRBD1,CAARGGQGNTEAFF,TGTGCCGCCCGGGGAGGACAGGGGAACACTGAAGCTTTCTTT
NA,TRBV28,TRBJ1-2,NA,CASSLSSDGYTF,TGTGCCAGCAGTTTATCGAGCGATGGCTACACCTTC
NA,TRBV6-5,TRBJ1-2,NA,CASRSGRGYTF,TGTGCCAGCAGGTCAGGGCGTGGCTACACCTTC
NA,TRBV2,TRBJ1-1,NA,CASSESTEITEAFF,TGTGCCAGCAGCGAAAGCACGGAGATTACTGAAGCTTTCTTT
NA,TRBV28,TRBJ1-1,TRBD1,CASSSDRVPEAFF,TGTGCCAGCAGCTCAGACAGGGTACCTGAAGCTTTCTTT
NA,TRBV27,TRBJ2-3,NA,CASSLAPGQGHGLAGTDTQYF,TGTGCCAGCAGTTTAGCTCCGGGACAGGGACACGGACTAGCGGGCACAGATACGCAGTATTTT
NA,TRBV30,TRBJ1-1,NA,CAWSQGNTEAFF,TGTGCCTGGAGTCAGGGGAACACTGAAGCTTTCTTT
NA,TRBV12-3/TRBV12-4,TRBJ1-2,NA,CASSLTDYGYTF,TGTGCCAGCAGTCTCACGGACTATGGCTACACCTTC
NA,TRBV30,TRBJ2-1,NA,CAWKDRVTAGPNNEQFF,TGTGCCTGGAAGGACAGGGTGACAGCGGGACCGAACAATGAGCAGTTCTTC
NA,TRBV11-3,TRBJ2-1,NA,CASSPFRSGGLNEQFF,TGTGCCAGCAGCCCCTTTAGGTCCGGGGGGCTAAATGAGCAGTTCTTC
NA,TRBV23-1,TRBJ2-5,TRBD1,CASSHGGTPGQPKGTQYF,TGCGCCAGCAGTCATGGAGGCACCCCGGGACAGCCAAAGGGGACCCAGTACTTC
NA,TRBV5-6,TRBJ1-1,NA,CASSPGDTEAFF,TGTGCCAGCAGCCCGGGGGACACTGAAGCTTTCTTT
NA,TRBV9,TRBJ1-4,NA,CASSPRQGSEKLFF,TGTGCCAGCAGCCCCCGCCAGGGGAGTGAAAAACTGTTTTTT
NA,TRBV10-2,TRBJ2-1,TRBD2,CASSQGLAGESEQFF,TGCGCCAGTTCCCAGGGACTAGCGGGAGAGAGTGAGCAGTTCTTC
few,TRBV28,TRBJ2-7,TRBD2,CASSPPGLAYEQYF,TGTGCCAGCAGTCCACCGGGACTAGCTTACGAGCAGTACTTC
NA,TRBV10-3,TRBJ2-7,TRBD1,CAIRETGQGAQEQYF,TGTGCCATCAGGGAAACGGGACAGGGGGCGCAGGAGCAGTACTTC
few,TRBV6-2/TRBV6-3,TRBJ1-1,NA,CASGSQGRAEAFF,TGTGCCAGCGGTTCCCAGGGAAGGGCTGAAGCTTTCTTT
NA,TRBV10-2,TRBJ1-5,TRBD1,CASSDQGVDQPQHF,TGCGCCAGCAGTGATCAGGGGGTTGATCAGCCCCAGCATTTT
NA,TRBV5-1,TRBJ2-1,TRBD1,CASSSGTGIDEQFF,TGCGCCAGCAGCTCCGGGACAGGTATAGATGAGCAGTTCTTC
NA,TRBV6-5,TRBJ1-1,NA,CASSPDTLYTEAFF,TGTGCCAGCAGTCCTGACACCCTGTACACTGAAGCTTTCTTT
once,TRBV7-9,TRBJ2-2,NA,CASSASSLAAGELFF,TGTGCCAGCAGCGCCAGCTCTTTAGCTGCCGGGGAGCTGTTTTTT
once,TRBV19,TRBJ1-4,TRBD1,CASSMGQGAGNEKLFF,TGTGCCAGTAGTATGGGACAGGGAGCCGGTAATGAAAAACTGTTTTTT
NA,TRBV7-9,TRBJ1-1,TRBD1,CASSKGGVGTEAFF,TGTGCCAGCAGTAAAGGGGGCGTTGGCACTGAAGCTTTCTTT
NA,TRBV9,TRBJ2-2,NA,CASSPSDTGELFF,TGTGCCAGCAGCCCCTCAGACACCGGGGAGCTGTTTTTT
NA,TRBV9,TRBJ2-7,NA,CASSVAGGGLYEQYF,TGTGCCAGCAGCGTAGCTGGTGGGGGCCTCTACGAGCAGTACTTC
once,TRBV6-6,TRBJ1-2,NA,CAIALRDTTGDGYTF,TGTGCCATCGCCCTCCGGGACACCACTGGGGATGGCTACACCTTC
NA,TRBV7-3,TRBJ1-1,NA,CASSFGGPNTEAFF,TGTGCCAGCAGCTTCGGGGGACCGAACACTGAAGCTTTCTTT
NA,TRBV6-6,TRBJ1-1,NA,CASSYEGRGTEAFF,TGTGCCAGCAGTTACGAAGGCAGGGGTACTGAAGCTTTCTTT
NA,TRBV18,TRBJ1-2,TRBD1,CASSPRGQEDYGYTF,TGTGCCAGCTCCCCCAGAGGACAGGAGGACTATGGCTACACCTTC
NA,TRBV5-1,TRBJ2-6,NA,CASSHTGSGANVLTF,TGCGCCAGCAGCCATACAGGATCTGGGGCCAACGTCCTGACTTTC
once,TRBV5-1,TRBJ1-1,NA,CASSSNRQDYREAFF,TGCGCCAGCAGCTCCAACAGACAGGATTATCGTGAAGCTTTCTTT
NA,TRBV3-1/TRBV3-2,TRBJ2-7,NA,CASSQGLTSHEQYF,TGTGCCAGCAGCCAAGGACTAACCTCCCACGAGCAGTACTTC
NA,TRBV21-1,TRBJ2-4,NA,CAPPESPENIQYF,TGTGCCCCCCCCGAGTCCCCCGAAAACATTCAGTACTTC
NA,TRBV5-4,TRBJ2-7,TRBD1,CASSALTGDTSYPYEQYF,TGTGCCAGCAGCGCCCTCACAGGGGACACCAGTTACCCCTACGAGCAGTACTTC
NA,TRBV3-1/TRBV3-2,TRBJ2-7,TRBD1,CASSQDGTGAGEQYF,TGTGCCAGCAGCCAAGATGGGACAGGAGCCGGGGAGCAGTACTTC
NA,TRBV11-2,TRBJ2-5,TRBD2,CASSPGLATETQYF,TGTGCCAGCAGCCCAGGACTAGCTACAGAGACCCAGTACTTC
NA,TRBV5-5,TRBJ1-2,NA,CASSSPTGYPYGYTF,TGTGCCAGCAGCTCACCTACAGGGTACCCCTATGGCTACACCTTC
NA,TRBV7-2,TRBJ2-3,NA,CASSSTPGVGRSTDTQYF,TGTGCCAGCAGCTCAACCCCCGGGGTCGGGAGATCCACAGATACGCAGTATTTT
NA,TRBV30,TRBJ2-5,NA,CAWSLAEETQYF,TGTGCCTGGAGTTTAGCGGAAGAGACCCAGTACTTC
NA,TRBV2,TRBJ1-2,NA,CASSPRLVGRVYGYTF,TGTGCCAGCAGCCCCCGTTTGGTAGGCCGGGTATATGGCTACACCTTC
NA,TRBV7-2,TRBJ1-1,TRBD1,CASRRGQGTEAFF,TGTGCCAGCAGGAGGGGACAGGGGACTGAAGCTTTCTTT
few,TRBV6-5,TRBJ2-2,TRBD2,CASRRGGNTGELFF,TGTGCCAGCAGACGGGGGGGTAACACCGGGGAGCTGTTTTTT
NA,TRBV7-9,TRBJ1-1,NA,CASSWKGGKAEAFF,TGTGCCAGCAGCTGGAAAGGGGGTAAGGCTGAAGCTTTCTTT
NA,TRBV6-6,TRBJ2-3,TRBD2,CASGLAGGPGGDTQYF,TGTGCCAGCGGACTAGCGGGAGGGCCCGGCGGAGATACGCAGTATTTT
NA,TRBV7-8,TRBJ2-1,TRBD1,CASSVRDRDLGNEQFF,TGTGCCAGCAGCGTGAGAGACAGGGACCTGGGGAATGAGCAGTTCTTC
NA,TRBV18,TRBJ1-5,TRBD1,CASSPPGQGGFGNQPQHF,TGTGCCAGCTCACCACCGGGCCAGGGGGGATTTGGCAATCAGCCCCAGCATTTT
NA,TRBV9,TRBJ1-1,NA,CASSVESGWGAEAFF,TGTGCCAGCAGCGTAGAGTCTGGGTGGGGGGCTGAAGCTTTCTTT
NA,TRBV2,TRBJ2-7,NA,CASSSGERGEQYF,TGTGCCAGCAGTTCAGGGGAAAGGGGCGAGCAGTACTTC
NA,TRBV10-3,TRBJ2-6,NA,CAICLAGPKSKASSGANVLTF,TGTGCCATCTGTCTGGCAGGGCCCAAATCCAAAGCAAGCTCTGGGGCCAACGTCCTGACTTTC